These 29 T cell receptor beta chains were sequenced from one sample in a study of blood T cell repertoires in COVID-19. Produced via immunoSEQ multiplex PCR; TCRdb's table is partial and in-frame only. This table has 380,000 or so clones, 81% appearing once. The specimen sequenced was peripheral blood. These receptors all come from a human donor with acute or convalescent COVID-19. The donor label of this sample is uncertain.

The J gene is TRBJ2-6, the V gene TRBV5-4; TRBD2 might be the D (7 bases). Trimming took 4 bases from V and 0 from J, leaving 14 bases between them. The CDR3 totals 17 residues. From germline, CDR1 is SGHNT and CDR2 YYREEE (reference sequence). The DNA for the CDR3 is TGTGCCAGCAGCCCTGGGGGGGGGCGCTCTGGGGCCAACGTCCTGACTTTC. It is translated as CASSPGGGRSGANVLTF.

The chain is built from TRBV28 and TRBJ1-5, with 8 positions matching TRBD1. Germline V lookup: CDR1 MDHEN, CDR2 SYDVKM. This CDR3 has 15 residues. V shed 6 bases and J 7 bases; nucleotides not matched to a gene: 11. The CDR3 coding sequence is TGTGCCAGCAGAGGAACAGGGGGAGGAGGGCAGCCCCAGCATTTT. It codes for CASRGTGGGGQPQHF.

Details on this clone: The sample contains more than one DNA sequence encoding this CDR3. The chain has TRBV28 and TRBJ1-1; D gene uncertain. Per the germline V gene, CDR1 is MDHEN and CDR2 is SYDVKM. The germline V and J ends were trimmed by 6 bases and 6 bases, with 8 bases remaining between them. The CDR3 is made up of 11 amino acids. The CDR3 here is CASSSSPEAFF. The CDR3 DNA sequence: TGTGCCAGCAGCTCCTCCCCTGAAGCTTTCTTT.

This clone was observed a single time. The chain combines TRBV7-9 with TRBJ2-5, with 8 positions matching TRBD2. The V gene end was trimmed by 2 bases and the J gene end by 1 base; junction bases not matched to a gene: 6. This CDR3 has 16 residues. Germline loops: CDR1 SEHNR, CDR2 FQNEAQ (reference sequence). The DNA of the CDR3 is TGTGCCAGCAGCTTACAAGCGGGAGTCCTCCAAGAGACCCAGTACTTC. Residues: CASSLQAGVLQETQYF.

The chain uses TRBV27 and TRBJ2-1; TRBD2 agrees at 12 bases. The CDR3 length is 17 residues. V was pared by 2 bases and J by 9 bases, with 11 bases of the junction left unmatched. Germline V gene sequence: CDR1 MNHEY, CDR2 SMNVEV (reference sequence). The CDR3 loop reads CASSLVSILAGGSEQFF. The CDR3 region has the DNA TGTGCCAGCAGTTTAGTCTCGATACTAGCGGGAGGTAGTGAGCAGTTCTTC.

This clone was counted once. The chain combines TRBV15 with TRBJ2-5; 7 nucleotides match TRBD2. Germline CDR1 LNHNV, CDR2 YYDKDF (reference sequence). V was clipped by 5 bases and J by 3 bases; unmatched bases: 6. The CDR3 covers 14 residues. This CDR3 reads CATSGPRGEETQYF. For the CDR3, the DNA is TGTGCCACCAGCGGACCACGGGGGGAAGAGACCCAGTACTTC.

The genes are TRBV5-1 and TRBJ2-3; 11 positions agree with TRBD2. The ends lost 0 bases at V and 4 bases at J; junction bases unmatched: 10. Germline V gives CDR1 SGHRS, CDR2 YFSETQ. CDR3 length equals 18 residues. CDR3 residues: CASSLETSGTNRADTQYF. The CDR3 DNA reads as TGCGCCAGCAGCTTGGAGACTAGCGGGACAAACCGGGCAGATACGCAGTATTTT.

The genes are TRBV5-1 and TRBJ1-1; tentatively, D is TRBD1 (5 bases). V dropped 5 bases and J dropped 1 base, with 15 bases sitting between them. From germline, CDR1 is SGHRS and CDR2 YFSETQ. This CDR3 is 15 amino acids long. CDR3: CASSSTLGGNTEAFF. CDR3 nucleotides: TGCGCCAGCAGTTCTACCCTCGGGGGGAACACTGAAGCTTTCTTT.

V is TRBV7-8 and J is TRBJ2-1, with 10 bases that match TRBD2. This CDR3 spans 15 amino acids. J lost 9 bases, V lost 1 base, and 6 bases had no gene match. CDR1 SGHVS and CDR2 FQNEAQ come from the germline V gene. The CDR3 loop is CASSLGLAGVGEQFF. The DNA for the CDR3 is TGTGCCAGCAGCTTAGGTCTAGCGGGGGTGGGTGAGCAGTTCTTC.

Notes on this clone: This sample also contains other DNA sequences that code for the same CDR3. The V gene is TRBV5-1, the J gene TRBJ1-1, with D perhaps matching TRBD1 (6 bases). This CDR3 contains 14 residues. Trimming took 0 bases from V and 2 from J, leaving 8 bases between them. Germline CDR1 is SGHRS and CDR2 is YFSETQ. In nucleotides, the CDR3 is TGCGCCAGCAGCTTGGGGACAGAAAACACTGAAGCTTTCTTT. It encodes CASSLGTENTEAFF.

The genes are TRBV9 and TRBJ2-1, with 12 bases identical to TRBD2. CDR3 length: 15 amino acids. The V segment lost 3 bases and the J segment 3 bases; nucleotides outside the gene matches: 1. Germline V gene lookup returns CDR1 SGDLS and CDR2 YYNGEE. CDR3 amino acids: CASSASGGDYNEQFF. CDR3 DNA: TGTGCCAGCAGCGCTAGCGGGGGGGACTACAATGAGCAGTTCTTC. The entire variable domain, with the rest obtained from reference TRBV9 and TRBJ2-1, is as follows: DSGVTQTPKHLITATGQRVTLRCSPRSGDLSVYWYQQSLDQGLQFLIQYYNGEERAKGNILERFSAQQFPDLHSELNLSSLELGDSALYFCASSASGGDYNEQFFGPGTRLTVL.

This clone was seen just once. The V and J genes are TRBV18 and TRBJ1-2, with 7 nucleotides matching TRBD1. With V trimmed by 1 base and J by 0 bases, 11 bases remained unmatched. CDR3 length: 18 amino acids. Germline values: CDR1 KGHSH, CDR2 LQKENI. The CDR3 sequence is CASSPLPGQAQPNYGYTF. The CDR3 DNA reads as TGTGCCAGCTCACCACTCCCAGGACAGGCGCAGCCTAACTATGGCTACACCTTC.

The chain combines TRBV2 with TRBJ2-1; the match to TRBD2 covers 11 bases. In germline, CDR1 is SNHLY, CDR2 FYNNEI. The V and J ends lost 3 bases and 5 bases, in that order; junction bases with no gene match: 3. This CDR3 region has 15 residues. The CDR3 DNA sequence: TGTGCCAGCAGTGAGAAGACTAGCGGGAACAATGAGCAGTTCTTC. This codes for CASSEKTSGNNEQFF. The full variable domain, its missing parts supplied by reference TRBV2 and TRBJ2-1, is EPEVTQTPSHQVTQMGQEVILRCVPISNHLYFYWYRQILGQKVEFLVSFYNNEISEKSEIFDDQFSVERPDGSNFTLKIRSTKLEDSAMYFCASSEKTSGNNEQFFGPGTRLTVL.

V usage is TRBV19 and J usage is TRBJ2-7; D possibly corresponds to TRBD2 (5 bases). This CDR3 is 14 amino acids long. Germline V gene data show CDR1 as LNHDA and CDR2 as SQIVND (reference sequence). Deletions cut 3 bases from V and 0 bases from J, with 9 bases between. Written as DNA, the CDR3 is TGTGCCAGTAGTATCGGACGGGGCTCCTACGAGCAGTACTTC. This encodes CASSIGRGSYEQYF.

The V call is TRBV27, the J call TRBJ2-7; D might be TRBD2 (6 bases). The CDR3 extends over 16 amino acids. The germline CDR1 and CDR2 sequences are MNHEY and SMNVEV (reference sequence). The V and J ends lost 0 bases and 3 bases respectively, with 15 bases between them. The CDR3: CASSLSSVGGYYEQYF. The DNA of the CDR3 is TGTGCCAGCAGTTTATCGTCCGTGGGGGGTTACTACGAGCAGTACTTC.

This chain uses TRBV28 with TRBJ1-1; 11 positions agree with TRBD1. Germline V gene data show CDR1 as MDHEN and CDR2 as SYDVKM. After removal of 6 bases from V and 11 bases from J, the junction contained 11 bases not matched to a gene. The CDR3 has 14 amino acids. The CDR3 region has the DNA TGTGCCAGCAGCGGAGTGGGACAGGGGGAATGGGCTTTCTTT. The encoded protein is CASSGVGQGEWAFF.

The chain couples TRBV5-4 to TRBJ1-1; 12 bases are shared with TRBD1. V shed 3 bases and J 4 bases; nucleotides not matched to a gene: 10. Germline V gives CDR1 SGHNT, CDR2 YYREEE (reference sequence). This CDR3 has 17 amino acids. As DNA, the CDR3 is TGTGCCAGCAGCTGGGACAGGGGGCAGGTATCAAGCACTGAAGCTTTCTTT. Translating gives CASSWDRGQVSSTEAFF.

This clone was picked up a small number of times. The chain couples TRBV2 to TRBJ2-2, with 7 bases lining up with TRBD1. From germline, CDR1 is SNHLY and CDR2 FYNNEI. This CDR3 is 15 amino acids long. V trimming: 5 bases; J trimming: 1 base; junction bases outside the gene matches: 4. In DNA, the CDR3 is TGTGCCAGCAGTAAACAGGGGCAGAACACCGGGGAGCTGTTTTTT. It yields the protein CASSKQGQNTGELFF.

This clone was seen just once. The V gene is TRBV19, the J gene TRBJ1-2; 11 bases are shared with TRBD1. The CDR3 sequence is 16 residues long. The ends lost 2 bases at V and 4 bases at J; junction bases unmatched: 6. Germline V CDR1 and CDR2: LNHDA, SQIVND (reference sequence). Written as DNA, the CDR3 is TGTGCCAGTAGTATAATCGGACAGGGGGCCTCCTATGGCTACACCTTC. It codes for CASSIIGQGASYGYTF.

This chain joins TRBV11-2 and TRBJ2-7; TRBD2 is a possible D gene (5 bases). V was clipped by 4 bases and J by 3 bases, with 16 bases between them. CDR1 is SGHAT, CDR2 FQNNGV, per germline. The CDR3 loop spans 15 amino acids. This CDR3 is CASSSLGSENYEQYF. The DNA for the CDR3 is TGTGCCAGCAGCTCCCTCGGTAGCGAAAACTACGAGCAGTACTTC.

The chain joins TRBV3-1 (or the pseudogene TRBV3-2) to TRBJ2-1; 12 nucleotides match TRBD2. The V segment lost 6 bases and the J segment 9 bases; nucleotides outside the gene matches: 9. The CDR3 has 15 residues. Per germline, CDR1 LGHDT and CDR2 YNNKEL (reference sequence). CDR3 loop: CASRMELAGGREQFF. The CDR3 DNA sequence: TGTGCCAGCAGAATGGAACTAGCGGGAGGACGTGAGCAGTTCTTC.

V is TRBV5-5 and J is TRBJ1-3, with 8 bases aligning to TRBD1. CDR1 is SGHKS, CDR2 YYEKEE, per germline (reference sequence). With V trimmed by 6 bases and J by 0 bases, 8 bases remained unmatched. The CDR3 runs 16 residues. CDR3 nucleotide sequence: TGTGCCAGCAACTCGGCGGGACAGGTCTCTGGAAACACCATATATTTT. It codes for CASNSAGQVSGNTIYF. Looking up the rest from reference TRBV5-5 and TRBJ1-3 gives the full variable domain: DAGVTQSPTHLIKTRGQQVTLRCSPISGHKSVSWYQQVLGQGPQFIFQYYEKEERGRGNFPDRFSARQFPNYSSELNVNALLLGDSALYLCASNSAGQVSGNTIYFGEGSWLTVV.

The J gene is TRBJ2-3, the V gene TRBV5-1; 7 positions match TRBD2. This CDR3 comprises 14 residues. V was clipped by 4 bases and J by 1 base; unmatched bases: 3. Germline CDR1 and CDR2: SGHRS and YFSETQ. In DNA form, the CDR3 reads TGCGCCAGCAGCCGTCTAGCGGGCACAGATACGCAGTATTTT. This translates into CASSRLAGTDTQYF. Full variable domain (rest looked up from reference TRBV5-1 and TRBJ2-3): KAGVTQTPRYLIKTRGQQVTLSCSPISGHRSVSWYQQTPGQGLQFLFEYFSETQRNKGNFPGRFSGRQFSNSRSEMNVSTLELGDSALYLCASSRLAGTDTQYFGPGTRLTVL.

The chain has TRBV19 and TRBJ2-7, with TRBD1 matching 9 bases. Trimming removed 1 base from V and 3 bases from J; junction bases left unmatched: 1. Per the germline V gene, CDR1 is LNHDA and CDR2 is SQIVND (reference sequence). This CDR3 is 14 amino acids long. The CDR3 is CASSIGGQGYEQYF. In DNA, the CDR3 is TGTGCCAGTAGTATAGGGGGACAGGGCTACGAGCAGTACTTC.

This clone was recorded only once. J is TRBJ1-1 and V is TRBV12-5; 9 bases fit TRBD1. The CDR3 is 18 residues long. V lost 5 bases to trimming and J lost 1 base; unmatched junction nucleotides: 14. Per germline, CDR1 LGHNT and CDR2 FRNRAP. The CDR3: CASGNPRDRARRNTEAFF. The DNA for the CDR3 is TGTGCTAGTGGTAACCCACGGGACAGGGCCCGAAGGAACACTGAAGCTTTCTTT.

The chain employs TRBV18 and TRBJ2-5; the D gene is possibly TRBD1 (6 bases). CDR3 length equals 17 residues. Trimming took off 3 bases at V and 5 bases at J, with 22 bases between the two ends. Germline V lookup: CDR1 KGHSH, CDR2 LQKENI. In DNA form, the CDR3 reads TGTGCCAGCTCACCGTTTGGGGGCCCCTTGAAGACCGAGACCCAGTACTTC. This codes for CASSPFGGPLKTETQYF.

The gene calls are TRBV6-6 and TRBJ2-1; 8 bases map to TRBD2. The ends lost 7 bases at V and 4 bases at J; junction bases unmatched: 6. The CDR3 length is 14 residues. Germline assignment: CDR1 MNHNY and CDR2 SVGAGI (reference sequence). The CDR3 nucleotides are TGTGCCAGCATTCTAAGCGGGGGTTACAATGAGCAGTTCTTC. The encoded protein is CASILSGGYNEQFF.

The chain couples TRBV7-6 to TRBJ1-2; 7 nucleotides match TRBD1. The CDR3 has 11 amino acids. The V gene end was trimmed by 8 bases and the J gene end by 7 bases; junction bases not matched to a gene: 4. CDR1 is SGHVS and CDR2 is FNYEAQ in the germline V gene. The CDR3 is CASGDRVGYTF. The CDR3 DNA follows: TGTGCCAGCGGAGACAGGGTTGGCTACACCTTC.

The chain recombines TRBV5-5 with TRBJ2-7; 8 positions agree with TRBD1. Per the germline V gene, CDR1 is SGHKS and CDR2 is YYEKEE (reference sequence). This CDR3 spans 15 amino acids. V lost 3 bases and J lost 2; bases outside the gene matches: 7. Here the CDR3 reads CASSSRQGITYEQYF. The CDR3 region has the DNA TGTGCCAGCAGCTCACGACAGGGGATTACCTACGAGCAGTACTTC. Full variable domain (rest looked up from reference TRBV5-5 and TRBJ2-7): DAGVTQSPTHLIKTRGQQVTLRCSPISGHKSVSWYQQVLGQGPQFIFQYYEKEERGRGNFPDRFSARQFPNYSSELNVNALLLGDSALYLCASSSRQGITYEQYFGPGTRLTVT.